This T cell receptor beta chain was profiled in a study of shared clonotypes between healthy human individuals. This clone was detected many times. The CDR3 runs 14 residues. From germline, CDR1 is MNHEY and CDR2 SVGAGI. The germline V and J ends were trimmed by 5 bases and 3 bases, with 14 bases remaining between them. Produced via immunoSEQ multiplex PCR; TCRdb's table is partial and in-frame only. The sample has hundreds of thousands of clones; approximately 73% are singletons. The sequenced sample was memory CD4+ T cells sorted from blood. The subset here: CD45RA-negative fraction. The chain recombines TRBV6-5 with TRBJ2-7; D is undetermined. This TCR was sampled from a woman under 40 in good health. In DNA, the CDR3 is TGTGCCAGCAGTGAGAAAGGTGCGTTCTACGAGCAGTACTTC. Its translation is CASSEKGAFYEQYF.